These 24 T cell receptor beta chains came from one sample sequenced in a study of blood T cells in healthy people across ages. Primed by a sample-barcoded 5' primer and a J-beta primer mix, a second PCR proceeded for about 6 to 11 cycles. TCRdb fed the 5' RACE reads into MiXCR, producing one record per CDR3 protein. The table shows around 1,800,000 distinct CDR3 sequences, with 39% occurring only once. The sequencing input was blood. Receptor source: a human donor in good health.

The chain uses TRBV2 and TRBJ2-3, with D perhaps TRBD2 (5 bases). This CDR3 is built from 14 residues. Germline V gene data show CDR1 as SNHLY and CDR2 as FYNNEI. V lost 4 bases and J 2 bases, leaving 10 bases between the germline ends. CDR3 DNA: TGTGCCAGCAGTGGACTACACCCCACAGATACGCAGTATTTT. Its protein product is CASSGLHPTDTQYF.

This clonotype showed up just a few times. V usage is TRBV5-1 and J usage is TRBJ2-1; D assignment may be TRBD1 or TRBD2 (5 bases each). The J call is in doubt because the DNA end fits TRBJ2-7 better. The length of the CDR3 is 14 residues. The germline V gene encodes CDR1 SGHRS and CDR2 YFSETQ. The CDR3 region is CASSAGTLYNEQYF. The CDR3 DNA is TGCGCCAGCAGCGCCGGGACCCTCTACAATGAGCAGTACTTC.

The CDR3 loop reads CASRGVRTGDNYGYTF. The CDR3 nucleotides are TGTGCCAGCAGGGGGGTCAGGACAGGGGACAACTATGGCTACACCTTC. The rearrangement uses TRBV6-5 and TRBJ1-2, with 9 bases identical to TRBD1. Germline V lookup: CDR1 MNHEY, CDR2 SVGAGI. V lost 6 bases, J lost 2 bases, and 10 bases stayed unmatched. The CDR3 is 16 amino acids.

This clonotype was detected only a few times. The chain combines TRBV12-3 or TRBV12-4 with TRBJ2-5; perhaps TRBD1 as D (5 bases). The end of the DNA fits TRBJ2-7 better, so the J call may be wrong. The CDR3 covers 17 residues. The CDR3 coding sequence is TGTGCCAGCAGTTTAACCAGGATGGGAAGGGGTATCTACGAGCAGTACTTC. Its protein product is CASSLTRMGRGIYEQYF.

The rearrangement joins TRBV27 to TRBJ2-7, with D perhaps matching TRBD1 or TRBD2 (5 bases each). Deletions cut 6 bases from V and 3 bases from J, with 15 bases between. CDR1 and CDR2 from the germline V gene are MNHEY and SMNVEV (reference sequence). The CDR3 is 14 residues long. For the CDR3, the DNA is TGTGCCAGCAGGACACCGGGACCCAACTACGAGCAGTACTTC. As protein: CASRTPGPNYEQYF.

V and J are TRBV12-3 or TRBV12-4 and TRBJ2-4; D not certain. The DNA end is more similar to TRBJ2-7, so the J call may be wrong. This CDR3 contains 12 residues. The CDR3 reads CASSPTPGEQYF. The CDR3 DNA reads TGTGCCAGCAGCCCGACTCCGGGCGAGCAGTACTTC.

This clonotype appeared many times. J is TRBJ2-1 and V is TRBV7-9; D uncertain. Trimming shortened V by 7 bases and J by 0 bases, and 7 bases separated the two germline ends. CDR1 and CDR2 from the germline V gene are SEHNR and FQNEAQ (reference sequence). CDR3 size: 13 residues. The CDR3 coding sequence is TGTGCCAGCACCTCAGACTCCTACAATGAGCAGTTCTTC. This encodes CASTSDSYNEQFF.

The V gene is TRBV7-9, the J gene TRBJ2-7; 7 bases agree with TRBD1. The CDR3 runs 14 residues. Germline V CDR1 and CDR2: SEHNR, FQNEAQ (reference sequence). V lost 5 bases, J lost 2 bases, and 6 bases stayed unmatched. CDR3 sequence: CASSQGTAPYEQYF. Here the CDR3 DNA reads TGTGCCAGCAGCCAAGGGACAGCCCCCTACGAGCAGTACTTC.

This clonotype was counted a few times. The J gene is TRBJ1-4, the V gene TRBV20-1; 7 bases agree with TRBD1. The germline V gene encodes CDR1 DFQATT and CDR2 SNEGSKA (reference sequence). The CDR3 length is 18 residues. J gave up 0 bases and V 0 bases, and 10 bases lay outside the gene matches. The CDR3 sequence: CSARDDRAIWSTNEKLFF. DNA for the CDR3: TGCAGTGCTAGAGACGACAGGGCTATATGGTCAACTAATGAAAAACTGTTTTTT.

V and J are TRBV7-2 and TRBJ2-5; either TRBD1 or TRBD2 may supply D (5 bases each). CDR1 and CDR2 (germline): SGHTA, FQGNSA. Trimming cost V 1 base and J 4 bases, with 13 bases left between them. This CDR3 region has 15 residues. DNA of the CDR3: TGTGCCAGCAGCTTAGAGGGCAGGGAGAGAGAGACCCAGTACTTC. The encoded protein is CASSLEGRERETQYF.

V gene TRBV12-3 or TRBV12-4 combines with J gene TRBJ1-6; 11 bases agree with TRBD1. After removal of 3 bases from V and 8 bases from J, the junction contained 6 bases not matched to a gene. The CDR3 is made up of 16 amino acids. The CDR3 region has the DNA TGTGCCAGCAGTTTCACCGGGACAGGGGGGCATTCACCCCTCCACTTT. This sequence encodes CASSFTGTGGHSPLHF.

There are a few counts of this clonotype. This chain uses TRBV12-3 or TRBV12-4 with TRBJ1-2; a weak D match, TRBD1 (6 bases). Trimming cost V 6 bases and J 6 bases, with 14 bases left between them. The length of the CDR3 is 13 residues. CDR3 in DNA: TGTGCCAGCAGGTTCGGACAGCTAGATGGCTACACCTTC. Protein: CASRFGQLDGYTF.

The rearrangement links TRBV29-1 to TRBJ2-3; D call uncertain. The CDR3 consists of 13 residues. Trimming removed 3 bases from V and 5 bases from J, with 12 bases in between. From germline, CDR1 is SQVTM and CDR2 ANQGSEA. CDR3 region: CSVDGLGQDTQYF. The CDR3 nucleotides are TGCAGCGTTGATGGTCTAGGGCAAGATACGCAGTATTTT.

The V gene is TRBV10-3, the J gene TRBJ2-1; tentatively, D is TRBD1 (5 bases). Germline CDR1 is ENHRY and CDR2 is SYGVKD. Trimming took off 10 bases at V and 4 bases at J, with 20 bases between the two ends. CDR3 length: 15 amino acids. The CDR3 nucleotides are TGTGCCACCCGGCAGGGTTCTTTCATATACAATGAGCAGTTCTTC. Its translation: CATRQGSFIYNEQFF.

This clonotype was found a few times. This may come from a read error, since a much larger clone is one base off. This chain joins TRBV5-1 and TRBJ2-7; 7 bases map to TRBD1. This CDR3 has 15 residues. In germline, CDR1 is SGHRS, CDR2 YFSETQ. The CDR3 loop is CASSPGRGHSDERYF. CDR3 coding DNA: TGCGCCAGCAGCCCTGGTAGGGGGCATTCTGACGAGCGGTACTTC. Full variable domain (rest looked up from reference TRBV5-1 and TRBJ2-7): KAGVTQTPRYLIKTRGQQVTLSCSPISGHRSVSWYQQTPGQGLQFLFEYFSETQRNKGNFPGRFSGRQFSNSRSEMNVSTLELGDSALYLCASSPGRGHSDERYFGPGTRLTVT.

The genes are TRBV29-1 and TRBJ2-7, with a tentative D call TRBD1 (5 bases). The CDR3 is 13 residues long. Germline V gives CDR1 SQVTM, CDR2 ANQGSEA. Trimming removed 3 bases at V and 2 bases at J, with 11 bases between. CDR3 sequence: CSVELTDTYEQYF. CDR3 nucleotide sequence: TGCAGCGTTGAGTTGACAGATACCTACGAGCAGTACTTC.

The rearrangement links TRBV11-2 to TRBJ2-1; D remains ambiguous. Per germline, CDR1 SGHAT and CDR2 FQNNGV. The ends were cut back, 1 base at V and 5 bases at J, with 15 bases in the middle. The CDR3 loop spans 16 amino acids. This CDR3 reads CASSLGAWGIDNEQFF. In DNA, the CDR3 is TGTGCCAGCAGCTTAGGGGCCTGGGGAATTGACAATGAGCAGTTCTTC.

This rearrangement joins TRBV3-1 to TRBJ2-4; 10 nucleotides align to TRBD1. Near its end, the DNA agrees better with TRBJ2-7, so the J call may be wrong. In germline, CDR1 is LGHDT, CDR2 YNNKEL (reference sequence). The CDR3 spans 14 residues. The DNA for the CDR3 is TGTGCCAGTCTTAGCTGGACAGGGGGAGGCGAGCAGTACTTC. Translating gives CASLSWTGGGEQYF.

This clonotype was detected only a few times. The genes are TRBV7-8 and TRBJ2-7, with D perhaps matching TRBD2 (5 bases). The CDR3 is made up of 13 amino acids. CDR1 and CDR2 from the germline V gene are SGHVS and FQNEAQ. V shed 5 bases and J shed 5 bases, with 13 bases lying between them. The CDR3 nucleotides read TGTGCCAGCAGCCTGGAGGCGATCCACGAGCAGTACTTC. This encodes CASSLEAIHEQYF.

The chain joins TRBV24-1 to TRBJ2-5; 7 positions match TRBD1. CDR1 and CDR2 from the germline V gene are KGHDR and SFDVKD. This CDR3 comprises 15 residues. V was pared by 1 base and J by 5 bases, with 6 bases of the junction left unmatched. The CDR3 loop reads CATSDFKDRVETQYF. DNA for the CDR3: TGTGCCACCAGTGATTTTAAAGACAGGGTGGAGACCCAGTACTTC.

The chain couples TRBV29-1 to TRBJ1-1, with D perhaps matching TRBD1 (6 bases). CDR3 length: 11 residues. Germline V gene sequence: CDR1 SQVTM, CDR2 ANQGSEA. V shed 3 bases and J shed 9 bases, with 11 bases lying between them. CDR3 DNA: TGCAGCGTTGAGGAGCAGGGGAAAGCTTTCTTT. The encoded protein is CSVEEQGKAFF.

J is TRBJ1-2 and V is TRBV12-3 or TRBV12-4; no clear D gene. This CDR3 region has 15 residues. V shed 4 bases and J shed 8 bases, with 20 bases lying between them. CDR3 protein: CASSSDRTGSLGYTF. Here the CDR3 DNA reads TGTGCCAGCAGTTCGGACCGGACCGGGTCATTAGGCTACACCTTC.

The chain combines TRBV12-3 or TRBV12-4 with TRBJ1-2; D may be TRBD1 (5 bases). V was cut by 0 bases and J by 3 bases, with 14 bases left in between. The length of the CDR3 is 16 residues. CDR3 sequence reads: CASSLALGGADYGYTF. CDR3 coding DNA: TGTGCCAGCAGTTTAGCCTTGGGAGGGGCAGACTATGGCTACACCTTC.

The rearrangement links TRBV5-5 to TRBJ2-7; perhaps TRBD1 as D (7 bases). Trimming took off 4 bases at V and 2 bases at J, with 13 bases between the two ends. Germline V gene lookup returns CDR1 SGHKS and CDR2 YYEKEE (reference sequence). The CDR3 is 14 residues long. CDR3 region: CASSRGTVAYEQYF. CDR3 nucleotides: TGTGCCAGCAGCCGGGGGACAGTTGCCTACGAGCAGTACTTC.